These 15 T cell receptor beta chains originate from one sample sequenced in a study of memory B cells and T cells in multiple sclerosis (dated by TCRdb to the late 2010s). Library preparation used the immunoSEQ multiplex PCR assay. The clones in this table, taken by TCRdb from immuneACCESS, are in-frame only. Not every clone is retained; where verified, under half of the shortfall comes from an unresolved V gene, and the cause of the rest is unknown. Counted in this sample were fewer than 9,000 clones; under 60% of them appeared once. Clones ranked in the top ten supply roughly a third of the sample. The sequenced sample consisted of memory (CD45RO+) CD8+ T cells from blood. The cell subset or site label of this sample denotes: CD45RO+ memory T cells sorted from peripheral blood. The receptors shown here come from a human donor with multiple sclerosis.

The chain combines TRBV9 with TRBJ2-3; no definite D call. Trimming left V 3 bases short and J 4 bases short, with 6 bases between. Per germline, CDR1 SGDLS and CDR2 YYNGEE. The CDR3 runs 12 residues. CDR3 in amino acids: CASSDRADTQYF. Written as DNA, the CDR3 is TGTGCCAGCAGCGATCGCGCAGATACGCAGTATTTT.

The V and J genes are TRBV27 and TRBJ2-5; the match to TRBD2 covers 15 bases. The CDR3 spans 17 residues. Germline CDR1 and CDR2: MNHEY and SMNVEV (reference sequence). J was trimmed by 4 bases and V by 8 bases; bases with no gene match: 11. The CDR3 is CASGRTSGGDYTETQYF. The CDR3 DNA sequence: TGTGCCAGCGGGAGGACTAGCGGGGGGGATTATACAGAGACCCAGTACTTC.

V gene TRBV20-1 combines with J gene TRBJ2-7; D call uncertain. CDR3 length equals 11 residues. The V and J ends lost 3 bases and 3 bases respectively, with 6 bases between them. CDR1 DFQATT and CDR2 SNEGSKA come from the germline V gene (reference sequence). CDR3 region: CSARHYYEQYF. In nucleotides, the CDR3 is TGCAGTGCTAGGCACTACTACGAGCAGTACTTC.

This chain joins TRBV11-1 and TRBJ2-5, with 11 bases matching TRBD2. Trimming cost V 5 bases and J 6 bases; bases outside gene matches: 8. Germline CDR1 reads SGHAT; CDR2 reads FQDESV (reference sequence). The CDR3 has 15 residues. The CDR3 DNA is TGTGCCAGCAGCCCACTAGCGGGGGAGGTAAAGACCCAGTACTTC. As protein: CASSPLAGEVKTQYF.

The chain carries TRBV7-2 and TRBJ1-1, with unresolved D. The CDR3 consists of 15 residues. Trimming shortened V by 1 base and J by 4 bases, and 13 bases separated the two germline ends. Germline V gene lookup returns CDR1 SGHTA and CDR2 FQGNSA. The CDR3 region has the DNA TGTGCCAGCAGCTTAGTGGAGGGTAGGATCACTGAAGCTTTCTTT. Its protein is CASSLVEGRITEAFF.

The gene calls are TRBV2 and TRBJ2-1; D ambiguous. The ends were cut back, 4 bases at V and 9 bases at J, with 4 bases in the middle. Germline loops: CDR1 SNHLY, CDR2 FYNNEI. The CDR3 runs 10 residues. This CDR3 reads CASSASEQFF. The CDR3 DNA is TGTGCCAGCAGTGCTAGTGAGCAGTTCTTC.

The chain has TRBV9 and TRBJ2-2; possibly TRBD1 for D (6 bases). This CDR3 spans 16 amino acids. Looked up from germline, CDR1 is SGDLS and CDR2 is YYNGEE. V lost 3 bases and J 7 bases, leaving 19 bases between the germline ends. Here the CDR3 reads CASSDGDTGLVGELFF. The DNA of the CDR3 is TGTGCCAGCAGCGATGGAGATACAGGGCTGGTCGGGGAGCTGTTTTTT.

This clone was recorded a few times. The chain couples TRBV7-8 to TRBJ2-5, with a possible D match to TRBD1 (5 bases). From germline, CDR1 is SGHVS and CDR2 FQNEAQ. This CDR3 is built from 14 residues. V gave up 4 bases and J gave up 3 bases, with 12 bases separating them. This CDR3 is CASSSWGGKETQYF. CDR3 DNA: TGTGCCAGCAGCTCGTGGGGCGGAAAAGAGACCCAGTACTTC.

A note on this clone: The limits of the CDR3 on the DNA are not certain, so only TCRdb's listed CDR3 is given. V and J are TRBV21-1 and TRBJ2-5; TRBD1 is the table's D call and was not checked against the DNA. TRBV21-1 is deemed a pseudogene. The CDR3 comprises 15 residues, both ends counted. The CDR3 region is CASRTWGQGAHEQYF.

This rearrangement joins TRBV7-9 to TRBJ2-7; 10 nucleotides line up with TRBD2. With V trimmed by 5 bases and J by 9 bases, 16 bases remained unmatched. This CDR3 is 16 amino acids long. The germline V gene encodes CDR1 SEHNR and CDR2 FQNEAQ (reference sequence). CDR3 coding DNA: TGTGCCAGCAGCCCGACTAGCGGGCCTTACTTTAACGTGCAGTACTTC. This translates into CASSPTSGPYFNVQYF.

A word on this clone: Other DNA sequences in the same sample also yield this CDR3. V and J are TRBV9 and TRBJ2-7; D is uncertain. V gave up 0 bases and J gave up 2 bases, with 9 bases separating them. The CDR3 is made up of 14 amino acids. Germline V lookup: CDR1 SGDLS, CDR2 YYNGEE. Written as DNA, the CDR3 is TGTGCCAGCAGCGTAGGACAAGTACCCTACGAGCAGTACTTC. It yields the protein CASSVGQVPYEQYF.

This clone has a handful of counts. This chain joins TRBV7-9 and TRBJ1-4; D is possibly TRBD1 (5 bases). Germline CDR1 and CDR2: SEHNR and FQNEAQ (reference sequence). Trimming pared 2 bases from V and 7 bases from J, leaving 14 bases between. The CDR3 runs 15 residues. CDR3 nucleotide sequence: TGTGCCAGCAGCTTACCCCTCGACGGGGGTGAAAAACTGTTTTTT. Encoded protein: CASSLPLDGGEKLFF.

This chain's CDR3 is CASSLDNSYEQYF. The CDR3 bases are TGCGCCAGCAGCTTAGACAACTCCTACGAGCAGTACTTC. J is TRBJ2-7 and V is TRBV5-1; D remains unclear. The CDR3 has 13 residues. Per the germline V gene, CDR1 is SGHRS and CDR2 is YFSETQ. The V end lost 2 bases, the J end lost 0 bases, and 6 bases lay between the germline ends.

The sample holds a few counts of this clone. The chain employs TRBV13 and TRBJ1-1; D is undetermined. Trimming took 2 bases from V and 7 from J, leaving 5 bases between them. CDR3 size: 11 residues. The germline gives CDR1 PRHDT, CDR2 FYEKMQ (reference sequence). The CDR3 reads CASSLRSEAFF. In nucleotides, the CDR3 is TGTGCCAGCAGCTTAAGGAGTGAAGCTTTCTTT.

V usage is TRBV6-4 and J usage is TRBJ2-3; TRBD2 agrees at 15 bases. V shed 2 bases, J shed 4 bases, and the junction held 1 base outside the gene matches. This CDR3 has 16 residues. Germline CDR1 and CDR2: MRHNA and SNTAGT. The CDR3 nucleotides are TGTGCCAGCAGTGACGGGACTAGCGGGGGGCCAGATACGCAGTATTTT. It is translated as CASSDGTSGGPDTQYF.